A single sample gave rise to the 7 T cell receptor beta chains below, sequenced in a study of T cells in localized non-small cell lung cancer. Sequenced by immunoSEQ multiplex PCR; TCRdb stores in-frame clones only, minus some. The sample lists around 19,000 clones, about 90% occurring once. The sequenced sample was peripheral blood, obtained before any cancer treatment. Receptors originate from a woman aged 40-69 years with stage I lung adenocarcinoma.

Here the CDR3 DNA reads TGTGCCAGCAGCTTGATAGTAGGGACGTACGCGAACACCGGGGAGCTGTTTTTT. Amino acid sequence: CASSLIVGTYANTGELFF. V is TRBV5-6 and J is TRBJ2-2, with D perhaps assigned TRBD1 or TRBD2 (5 bases each). This CDR3 has 18 amino acids. Trimming cost V 1 base and J 0 bases, with 16 bases left between them. Germline V gene data show CDR1 as SGHDT and CDR2 as YYEEEE.

Written as DNA, the CDR3 is TGTGCCAGCAGTCGCAGGAGTGAGCAGTACTTC. Amino acid sequence: CASSRRSEQYF. V and J are TRBV6-5 and TRBJ2-7; the D is unclear. Trimming stripped 5 bases from V and 7 bases from J, with 9 bases between. The length of the CDR3 is 11 residues. Germline lookup yields CDR1 MNHEY and CDR2 SVGAGI.

The gene calls are TRBV19 and TRBJ2-2; D unresolved. V was clipped by 2 bases and J by 5 bases, with 3 bases between them. The CDR3 covers 12 residues. Germline V CDR1 and CDR2: LNHDA, SQIVND (reference sequence). The CDR3 region has the DNA TGTGCCAGTAGTATACGGACCGGGGAGCTGTTTTTT. Translation gives CASSIRTGELFF.

The chain has TRBV6-1 and TRBJ2-1, with 12 bases aligning to TRBD1. The CDR3 spans 14 residues. Germline V lookup: CDR1 MNHNS, CDR2 SASEGT. Trimming took 10 bases from V and 7 from J; bases not matched to a gene: 8. The CDR3 loop is CAIRPGQGANEQFF. CDR3 coding DNA: TGTGCCATCAGACCGGGACAGGGGGCGAATGAGCAGTTCTTC.

The chain recombines TRBV5-4 with TRBJ2-1, with 13 bases aligning to TRBD2. Per the germline V gene, CDR1 is SGHNT and CDR2 is YYREEE (reference sequence). J was trimmed by 0 bases and V by 4 bases; bases with no gene match: 7. The CDR3 totals 18 residues. The chain's CDR3 is CASSILAGGPSSYNEQFF. In DNA, the CDR3 is TGTGCCAGCAGCATACTAGCGGGAGGGCCCAGCTCCTACAATGAGCAGTTCTTC.

This sequence joins TRBV27 and TRBJ2-5, with TRBD1 identical over 9 bases. With the DNA end fitting TRBJ2-7 better, the J assignment may be wrong. Germline-derived CDR1 and CDR2 are MNHEY and SMNVEV (reference sequence). CDR3 length: 16 amino acids. The CDR3 DNA is TGTGCCAGCAGTTTAGGGTCTGGGGGGACAGGGAACGAGCAGTACTTC. Protein sequence: CASSLGSGGTGNEQYF.

J is TRBJ2-7 and V is TRBV11-2; possibly TRBD2 for D (5 bases). CDR1 is SGHAT and CDR2 is FQNNGV in the germline V gene. The V end was cut by 1 base, the J end by 2 bases, with 6 bases between. There are 13 residues in the CDR3. CDR3 in DNA: TGTGCCAGCAGCTTAGCCGGGACCTACGAGCAGTACTTC. Translating it yields CASSLAGTYEQYF. The full variable domain, completed using reference TRBV11-2 and TRBJ2-7, is EAGVAQSPRYKIIEKRQSVAFWCNPISGHATLYWYQQILGQGPKLLIQFQNNGVVDDSQLPKDRFSAERLKGVDSTLKIQPAKLEDSAVYLCASSLAGTYEQYFGPGTRLTVT.